In this sample, the clone carrying this T cell receptor (beta chain) turned up many times. Its antigen is still unknown. This sample is part of a study of T cells in Graves' hyperthyroidism and ophthalmopathy. Overall study results and limits: The majority of expanded thyroid clonotypes above 0.001 also appeared in blood.

Exclusion followed for patients with uncontrolled infection, other autoimmune disease, pregnancy or lactation. Clinical symptoms, serum thyroxine and TRAb, thyroid ultrasound and orbital computed tomography together formed the diagnostic basis. V lost 4 bases and J lost 0, with 9 bases in between. This CDR3 contains 14 residues. Germline CDR1 reads KGHDR; CDR2 reads SFDVKD. Amplified regions were TCR beta CDR3 sequences from RNA transcripts. The TCR CDR3 was amplified in a first-round RT-PCR using the HTBI primer set. Each CDR3 protein gets one entry after TCRdb re-called the multiplex PCR reads with MiXCR. The data hold over 650,000 distinct CDR3 sequences, with just under 45% observed a single time.

The clonotype originates from an adult man with Graves' disease, either hyperthyroidism or ophthalmopathy (not recorded which). The rearrangement uses TRBV24-1 and TRBJ2-7; D gene uncertain. Material: peripheral blood or thyroid tissue (not recorded which). CDR3: CATSDLPPSYEQYF. In nucleotides, the CDR3 is TGTGCCACCAGTGACCTCCCGCCCTCCTACGAGCAGTACTTC.